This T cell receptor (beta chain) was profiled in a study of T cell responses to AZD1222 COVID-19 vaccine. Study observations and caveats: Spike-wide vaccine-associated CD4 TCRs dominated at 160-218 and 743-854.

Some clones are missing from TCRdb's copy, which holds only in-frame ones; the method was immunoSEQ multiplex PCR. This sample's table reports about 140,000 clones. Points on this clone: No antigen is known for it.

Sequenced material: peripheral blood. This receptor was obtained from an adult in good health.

CDR3: CASSQEGTTTNEKLFF. The CDR3 nucleotides read TGTGCCAGCAGCCAAGAAGGGACAACAACTAATGAAAAACTGTTTTTT. The genes are TRBV3-1 (or the pseudogene TRBV3-2) and TRBJ1-4, with a possible D match to TRBD1 (6 bases). Germline V gene sequence: CDR1 LGHDT, CDR2 YNNKEL (reference sequence). The CDR3 length is 16 residues. Between the trimmed V and J ends, which lost 0 bases and 0 bases, there was a span of 8 bases.